Detailed here is one T cell receptor beta chain. This clone has more than one count but fewer than ten. Its antigen remains undetermined. The junction departs from the called germline gene at one end, perhaps through a read error. The CDR3 end lies 3 residues beyond the end of the read and is filled in from the germline J gene. CVID samples and control samples contributed equivalent amounts of genomic DNA as sequencing input. For every sample, a 60 bp segment covering the rearranged TCRbeta CDR3 region was amplified and then sequenced. The immunoSEQ assay, a bias-corrected multiplex PCR combined with high-throughput sequencing, was used to amplify TCRbeta. The paper's processing steps were these. Every unique nucleotide sequence counted as a clone and was annotated with V, D and J genes, copy number and frequency. Sequences were labeled productive if in frame, and non-productive if out of frame or containing stop codons. As previously described, clonality was computed from Shannon's entropy. The predicted amino acid sequences of productive clones were used to derive mean CDR3 Kyte-Doolittle hydropathy. The R hclust function was used to hierarchically cluster scaled V gene usage with Manhattan distance and complete linkage. Sharing of clones by CDR3 amino acid sequence was evaluated by resampling 12 repertoires per group over 100 rounds. The repertoires were searched for about 70 published EBV-specific and roughly 240 published CMV-specific TCRbeta sequences. Analysis left out a couple of CVID samples that produced under 10,000 sequences, so around 40 CVID repertoires remained. TCRdb holds this immuneACCESS table with in-frame rearrangements only. Some clones are missing; in checked studies, unresolved V genes explain under half, and the rest has no known cause. Clone size and the V and J calls come from that table; the DNA yielded D and trimming. The sample features 25,000 to 40,000 clones, and none is a singleton. The ten largest clones represent 3.8% of the sample.

The data were taken from a study of T cell clonality in common variable immunodeficiency (dated by TCRdb to the mid-2010s). The paper's findings and limits, for the study overall: Although equal DNA input was used, an average of approximately 82,000 unique sequences per sample was obtained for controls, compared with some 34,000 for CVID samples. It was noted by the authors that sequencing of the repertoires of T cell subpopulations would be needed to clarify the cause of the increased clonality in CVID. Reportedly, TCRbeta sequences from CVID had fewer deletions and N-nucleotide insertions, and highly modified clones with 13 or more V deletions were absent from CVID. Fewer TCRbeta clones were shared among CVID subjects than among healthy controls (p < 0.0001). Compared with healthy controls, CVID subjects showed increased TCRbeta clonality (t-test p = 0.018), a feature most characteristic of about a third of subjects. Correlations of repertoire features with clinical complications were constrained by heterogeneity among patients within the CVID cohort.

From its cysteine to its phenylalanine, the CDR3 spans 15 amino acids. Of the CDR3's DNA, 36 bases were read; they are in frame from base 1. Sequences SGHAT (CDR1) and FQDESV (CDR2) are obtained from the germline V gene (reference sequence). Predominantly Caucasian heritage was noted among both the CVID patients and the healthy controls. Heparinized peripheral whole blood samples of about 5 to 9 ml were collected from each donor. Genomic DNA from adults with common variable immune deficiency (CVID) and from healthy adult controls was used for sequencing of TCRbeta CDR3 repertoires. The control group comprised 22 healthy adult volunteers, around 12 female and approximately ten male, aged about 23 to 75 years with a mean age of approximately 31. Diluted blood was density-centrifuged over Hypaque 1077 or Ficoll-Paque to isolate peripheral blood mononuclear cells. Genomic DNA was obtained from unsorted mononuclear cells through either Qiagen column purification or a centrifugation-based method.

The sequence was collected from a person aged 18-70 years in good health. Recombination connected TRBV11-1 to TRBJ2-7, with 8 central nucleotides matching TRBD2. Sequencing was done on a sample of peripheral blood mononuclear cells. The CDR3 has the sequence CASSLAASGFYEQYF. The CDR3 bases that were read are TGTGCCAGCAGCCTAGCGGCTAGCGGGTTCTACGAG.